Reported below is one T cell receptor beta chain. The source of the sample is a study of shared T cell receptors in the human thymus. V lost 5 bases, J lost 5 bases, and 9 bases lay in between. CDR1 SNHLY and CDR2 FYNNEI come from the germline V gene. The CDR3 sequence is 12 residues long. The protocol was immunoSEQ multiplex PCR, while the TCRdb copy is restricted to in-frame clones and leaves out a portion. The table lists hundreds of thousands of clones, more than 70% of them singletons. This sample was also put to use in a study of human thymus T cells.

This receptor was obtained from a boy younger than two with a congenital heart defect. Sequencing was done on a sample of thymocytes. This chain uses TRBV2 with TRBJ2-5, with D possibly being TRBD1 (6 bases). The CDR3 region is CASSTGLETQYF. CDR3 nucleotides: TGTGCCAGCAGTACAGGGCTCGAGACCCAGTACTTC.